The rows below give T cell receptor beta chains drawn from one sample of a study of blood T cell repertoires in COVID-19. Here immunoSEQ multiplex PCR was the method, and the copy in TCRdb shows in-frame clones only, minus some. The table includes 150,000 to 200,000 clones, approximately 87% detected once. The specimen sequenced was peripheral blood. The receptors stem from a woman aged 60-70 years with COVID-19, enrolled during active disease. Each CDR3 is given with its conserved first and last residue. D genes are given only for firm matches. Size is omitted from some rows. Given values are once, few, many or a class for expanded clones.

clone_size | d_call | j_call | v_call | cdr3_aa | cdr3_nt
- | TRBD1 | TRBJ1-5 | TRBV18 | CASSAGTADNQPQHF | TGTGCCAGCTCGGCCGGGACAGCCGACAATCAGCCCCAGCATTTT
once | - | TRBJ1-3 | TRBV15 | CATSRVRGGNTIYF | TGTGCCACCAGCAGAGTCCGGGGGGGAAACACCATATATTTT
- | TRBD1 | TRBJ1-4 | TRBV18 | CASTRDRGNEKLFF | TGTGCCAGCACCCGGGACAGGGGCAATGAAAAACTGTTTTTT
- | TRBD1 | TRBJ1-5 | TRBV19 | CASSIIGGEPQHF | TGTGCCAGTAGTATAATAGGGGGCGAACCCCAGCATTTT
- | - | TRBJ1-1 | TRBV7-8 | CASSLLGLDTEAFF | TGTGCCAGCAGCTTATTGGGCCTGGACACTGAAGCTTTCTTT
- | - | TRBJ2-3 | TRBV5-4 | CASSLGRRVDTQYF | TGTGCCAGCAGCTTGGGGAGGAGGGTAGATACGCAGTATTTT
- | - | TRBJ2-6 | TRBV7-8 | CASNPSGANVLTF | TGTGCCAGCAATCCATCTGGGGCCAACGTCCTGACTTTC
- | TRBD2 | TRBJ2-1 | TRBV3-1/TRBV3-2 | CASSQTSVEQFF | TGTGCCAGCAGCCAGACTAGCGTTGAGCAGTTCTTC
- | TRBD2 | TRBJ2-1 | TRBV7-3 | CASSPWDRALAGYNEQFF | TGTGCCAGCAGCCCTTGGGACCGGGCCCTAGCGGGATACAATGAGCAGTTCTTC
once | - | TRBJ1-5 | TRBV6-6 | CASRLPGSNQPQHF | TGTGCCAGCAGATTACCAGGGAGCAATCAGCCCCAGCATTTT
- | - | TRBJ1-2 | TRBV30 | CAYRAGTYGYTF | TGTGCCTACAGGGCGGGTACATATGGCTACACCTTC
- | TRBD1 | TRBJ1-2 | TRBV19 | CASSVSTGGRYGYTF | TGTGCCAGTAGTGTATCAACAGGGGGGAGGTATGGCTACACCTTC
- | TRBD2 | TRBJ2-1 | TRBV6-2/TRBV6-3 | CASSYVGGGRPYNEQFF | TGTGCCAGCAGTTACGTCGGGGGCGGGAGGCCCTACAATGAGCAGTTCTTC
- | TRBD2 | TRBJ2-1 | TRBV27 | CASSLVQGLAGGGVNEQFF | TGTGCCAGCAGTTTGGTCCAGGGGCTTGCGGGGGGGGGAGTCAATGAGCAGTTCTTC
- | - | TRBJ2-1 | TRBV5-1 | CASSLVGNNEQFF | TGCGCCAGCAGCTTGGTCGGGAACAATGAGCAGTTCTTC
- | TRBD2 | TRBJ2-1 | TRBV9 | CASSHRGLAGDNEQFF | TGTGCCAGCAGCCATCGTGGACTAGCGGGGGACAATGAGCAGTTCTTC
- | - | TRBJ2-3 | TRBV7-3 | CASSSATLIPPDTQYF | TGTGCCAGCAGCTCCGCCACTTTGATACCTCCAGATACGCAGTATTTT
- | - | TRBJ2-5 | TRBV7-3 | CASSKNPWRMAMETQYF | TGTGCCAGCAGCAAGAATCCGTGGAGGATGGCAATGGAGACCCAGTACTTC
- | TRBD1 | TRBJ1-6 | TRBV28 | CASSLSRQGSSYNSPLHF | TGTGCCAGCAGTTTATCCCGACAGGGTAGCTCCTATAATTCACCCCTCCACTTT
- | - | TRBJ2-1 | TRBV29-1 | CSVGLVLANEQFF | TGCAGCGTTGGTTTGGTGTTGGCCAATGAGCAGTTCTTC
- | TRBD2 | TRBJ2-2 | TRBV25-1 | CASKTSGTSTGELFF | TGTGCCAGCAAGACTAGCGGGACGAGCACCGGGGAGCTGTTTTTT
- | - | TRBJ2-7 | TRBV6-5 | CASSGGVEQYF | TGTGCCAGCAGCGGAGGGGTCGAGCAGTACTTC
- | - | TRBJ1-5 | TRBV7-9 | CASSLDMRNQPQHF | TGTGCCAGCAGTTTGGACATGAGGAATCAGCCCCAGCATTTT
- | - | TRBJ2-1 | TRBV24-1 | CATSDPRPSEGNEQFF | TGTGCCACCAGTGATCCGCGGCCTAGCGAGGGTAATGAGCAGTTCTTC
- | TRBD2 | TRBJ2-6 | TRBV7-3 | CASSPGGSSGANVLTF | TGTGCCAGCAGCCCCGGGGGGAGCTCTGGGGCCAACGTCCTGACTTTC
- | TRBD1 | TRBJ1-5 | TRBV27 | CASSPQGQPQHF | TGTGCCAGCAGTCCACAGGGGCAGCCCCAGCATTTT
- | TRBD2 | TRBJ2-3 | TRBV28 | CASSKLAGLMDTQYF | TGTGCCAGCAGCAAACTAGCGGGGTTGATGGATACGCAGTATTTT
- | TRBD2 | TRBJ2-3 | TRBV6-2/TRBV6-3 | CASSYGAGGHGTDTQYF | TGTGCCAGCAGTTACGGGGCGGGAGGGCATGGCACAGATACGCAGTATTTT
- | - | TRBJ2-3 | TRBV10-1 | CAGGTDTQYF | TGCGCTGGGGGGACAGATACGCAGTATTTT
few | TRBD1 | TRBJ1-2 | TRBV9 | CASSVVGTGNYGYTF | TGTGCCAGCAGCGTAGTCGGGACAGGGAACTATGGCTACACCTTC
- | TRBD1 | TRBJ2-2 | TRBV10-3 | CAISTGTAQTGELFF | TGTGCCATCAGTACTGGGACAGCTCAGACCGGGGAGCTGTTTTTT
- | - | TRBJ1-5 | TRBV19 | CASSTPGHLGNQPQHF | TGTGCCAGTAGTACCCCGGGACACCTGGGGAATCAGCCCCAGCATTTT
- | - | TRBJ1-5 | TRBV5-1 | CASSLAGLNQPQHF | TGCGCCAGCAGCTTGGCAGGGCTCAATCAGCCCCAGCATTTT
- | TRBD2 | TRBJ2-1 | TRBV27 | CASSLSGTGGPYNEQFF | TGTGCCAGCAGTTTATCGGGCACGGGAGGGCCTTACAATGAGCAGTTCTTC
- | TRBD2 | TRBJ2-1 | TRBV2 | CATPPSGRGDEQFF | TGTGCCACCCCTCCTAGCGGGAGGGGGGATGAGCAGTTCTTC
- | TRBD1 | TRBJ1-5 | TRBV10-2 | CASKGDRDSQPQHF | TGCGCCAGCAAGGGGGACAGGGACTCACAGCCCCAGCATTTT
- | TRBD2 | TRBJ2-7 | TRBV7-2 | CASSLYSGSAYEQYF | TGTGCCAGCAGCTTGTATAGCGGGAGTGCCTACGAGCAGTACTTC
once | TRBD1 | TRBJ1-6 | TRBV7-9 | CASSPRPTGGGGNSPLHF | TGTGCCAGCAGCCCACGTCCCACAGGGGGCGGGGGTAATTCACCCCTCCACTTT
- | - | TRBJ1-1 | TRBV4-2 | CASSLRTKGRSVRTEAFF | TGTGCCAGCAGCCTGAGGACTAAAGGAAGGTCGGTGAGGACTGAAGCTTTCTTT
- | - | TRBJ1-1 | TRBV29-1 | CSVVGSKGDTEAFF | TGCAGCGTTGTAGGGTCCAAAGGGGACACTGAAGCTTTCTTT
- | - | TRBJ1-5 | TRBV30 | CAWTRDIGGNQPQHF | TGTGCCTGGACCCGGGACATCGGCGGCAATCAGCCCCAGCATTTT
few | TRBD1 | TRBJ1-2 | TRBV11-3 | CASRDRGLGGYTF | TGTGCCAGCAGAGATAGGGGGCTCGGTGGCTACACCTTC
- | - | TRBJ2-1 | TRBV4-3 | CASSQGLENEQFF | TGCGCCAGCAGCCAAGGACTGGAGAATGAGCAGTTCTTC
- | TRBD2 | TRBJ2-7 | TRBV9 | CASSGLAGGPGEQYF | TGTGCCAGCAGCGGTCTAGCGGGAGGGCCGGGAGAGCAGTACTTC
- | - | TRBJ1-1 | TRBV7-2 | CASSLTVNTEAFF | TGTGCCAGCAGCCTGACTGTTAACACTGAAGCTTTCTTT
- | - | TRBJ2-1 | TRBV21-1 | CASSKELGTSYNEQFF | TGTGCCAGCAGCAAAGAATTGGGGACATCCTACAATGAGCAGTTCTTC
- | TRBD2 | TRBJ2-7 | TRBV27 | CASSSIGTSGTYEQYF | TGTGCCAGCAGTTCGATAGGGACTAGCGGGACCTACGAGCAGTACTTC
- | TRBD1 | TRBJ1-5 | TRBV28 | CASSFRYRQGVQPQHF | TGTGCCAGCAGTTTTCGCTATAGACAGGGGGTACAGCCCCAGCATTTT
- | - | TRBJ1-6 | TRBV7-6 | CASSFTGKGDSPLHF | TGTGCCAGCAGCTTCACAGGGAAGGGGGATTCACCCCTCCACTTT
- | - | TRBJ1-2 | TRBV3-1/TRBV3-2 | CASRPAGNYGYTF | TGTGCCAGCAGGCCCGCGGGGAACTATGGCTACACCTTC
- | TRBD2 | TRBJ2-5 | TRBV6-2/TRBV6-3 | CASSYFGLAGGQEPQYF | TGTGCCAGCAGTTACTTCGGACTAGCGGGTGGACAAGAGCCCCAGTACTTC
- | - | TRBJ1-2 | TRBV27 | CASSFTGRDYGYTF | TGTGCCAGCAGTTTTACAGGGAGAGACTATGGCTACACCTTC
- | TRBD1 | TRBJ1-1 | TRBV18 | CASSPRDRGMNTEAFF | TGTGCCAGCTCACCCCGGGACAGGGGAATGAACACTGAAGCTTTCTTT
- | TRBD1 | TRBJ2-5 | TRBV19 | CASSILTGGYEETQYF | TGTGCCAGTAGTATCCTGACAGGGGGTTATGAGGAGACCCAGTACTTC
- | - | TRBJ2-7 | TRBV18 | CASSPGTPYEQYF | TGTGCCAGCTCTCCCGGGACACCCTACGAGCAGTACTTC
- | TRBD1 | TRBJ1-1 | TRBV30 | CAWTGGETEAFF | TGTGCCTGGACAGGGGGTGAGACTGAAGCTTTCTTT
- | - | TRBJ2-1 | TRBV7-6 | CASSFDPSINNEQFF | TGTGCCAGCAGCTTCGATCCCAGTATCAACAATGAGCAGTTCTTC
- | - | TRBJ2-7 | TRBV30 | CAWSHGSGSYEQYF | TGTGCCTGGAGCCATGGATCGGGTTCCTACGAGCAGTACTTC
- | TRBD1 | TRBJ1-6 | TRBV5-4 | CASSLGTGYNSPLHF | TGTGCCAGCAGCCTCGGGACAGGGTATAATTCACCCCTCCACTTT